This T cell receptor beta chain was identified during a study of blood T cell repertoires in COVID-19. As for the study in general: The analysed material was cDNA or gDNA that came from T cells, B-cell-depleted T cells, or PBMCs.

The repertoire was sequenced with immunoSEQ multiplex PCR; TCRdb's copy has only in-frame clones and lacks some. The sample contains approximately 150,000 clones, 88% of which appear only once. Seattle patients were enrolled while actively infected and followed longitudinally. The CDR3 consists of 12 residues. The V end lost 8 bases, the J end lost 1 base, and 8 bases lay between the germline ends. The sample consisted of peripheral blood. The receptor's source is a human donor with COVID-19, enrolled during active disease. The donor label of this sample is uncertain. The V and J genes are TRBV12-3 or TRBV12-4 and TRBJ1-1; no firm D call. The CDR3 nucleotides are TGTGCCAGCCAAGGAGGGAACACTGAAGCTTTCTTT. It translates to CASQGGNTEAFF.